Detailed here is one T cell receptor beta chain. The antigen is not known. The source of the sample is a study of cytomegalovirus exposure and HLA in healthy donors. The ends lost 0 bases at V and 5 bases at J; junction bases unmatched: 8. Per the germline V gene, CDR1 is SGHTA and CDR2 is FQGTGA. CDR3 size: 16 residues. Study results and limitations: The classifier reportedly diagnosed cytomegalovirus status with high specificity and sensitivity.

Primers for the PCR totalled 60 Vbeta and 13 Jbeta. Repertoires were generated with immunoSEQ multiplex PCR, while TCRdb's copy carries only in-frame clones and drops some. The sample records some 140,000 clones, roughly 85% being singletons. The clonotype was recovered from a man aged 40-49 years in good health and CMV-seropositive. V usage is TRBV7-3 and J usage is TRBJ2-5, with TRBD2 matching over 8 bases. Source material: PBMCs. CDR3 loop: CASSLTTGRGWETQYF. In nucleotides, the CDR3 is TGTGCCAGCAGCTTAACGACCGGGAGGGGCTGGGAGACCCAGTACTTC.